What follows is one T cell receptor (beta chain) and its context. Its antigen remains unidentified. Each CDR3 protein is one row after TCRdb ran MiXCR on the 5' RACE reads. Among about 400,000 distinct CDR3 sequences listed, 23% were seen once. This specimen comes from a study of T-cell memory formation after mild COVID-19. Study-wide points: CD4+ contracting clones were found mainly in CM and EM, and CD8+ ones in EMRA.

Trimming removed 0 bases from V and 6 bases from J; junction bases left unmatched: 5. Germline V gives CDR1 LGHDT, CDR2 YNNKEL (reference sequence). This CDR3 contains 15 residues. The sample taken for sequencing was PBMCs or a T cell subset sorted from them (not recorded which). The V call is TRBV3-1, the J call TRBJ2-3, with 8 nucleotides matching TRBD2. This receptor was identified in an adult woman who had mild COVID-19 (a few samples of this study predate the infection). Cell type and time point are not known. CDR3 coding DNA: TGTGCCAGCAGCCAAGATTGGAGCGGGGGTGATACGCAGTATTTT. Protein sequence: CASSQDWSGGDTQYF.